These 21 T cell receptor beta chains were sequenced from one sample in a study of identical twins. A single record per CDR3 protein comes from TCRdb applying MiXCR to the 5' RACE reads. The sample yields 650,000 to 800,000 distinct CDR3 sequences, approximately 9% seen once. The sample also formed part of further work on yellow fever vaccine responses in identical twins.

Sequenced input: PBMCs. Receptors were obtained from a woman between 18 and 29 years old in good health.

Ten or more counts support this clonotype. The rearrangement links TRBV12-3 or TRBV12-4 to TRBJ1-2; 8 bases align to TRBD1. CDR3 length equals 13 residues. With 7 bases clipped from V and 4 bases from J, the junction kept 5 bases outside the gene matches. CDR3 amino acids: CASTSGTGYGYTF. CDR3 sequence (DNA): TGTGCCAGCACCTCCGGGACAGGCTATGGCTACACCTTC.

A few counts support this clonotype. Sequence at one end of the junction differs from germline and may be a read error. The rearrangement links TRBV11-2 to TRBJ2-3; tentative D call: TRBD2 (5 bases). Germline CDR1 reads SGHAT; CDR2 reads FQNNGV. This CDR3 comprises 15 residues. The CDR3 DNA reads TGTGCCAGCGGCTTAGGGCGGACTAGCACAGATACGCAGTATTTT. This sequence encodes CASGLGRTSTDTQYF.

The rearrangement uses TRBV6-1 and TRBJ2-3; D could derive from TRBD1 or TRBD2 (7 bases each). V dropped 4 bases and J dropped 2 bases, with 16 bases sitting between them. The germline gives CDR1 MNHNS, CDR2 SASEGT. This CDR3 is built from 16 residues. The CDR3 DNA follows: TGTGCCAGCAGTGGACAGGGACTACCTTTCACAGATACGCAGTATTTT. Residues: CASSGQGLPFTDTQYF.

In this sample, this clonotype turned up a few times. J is TRBJ2-2 and V is TRBV11-2; 9 bases are shared with TRBD1. With V trimmed by 1 base and J by 5 bases, 5 bases remained unmatched. The germline V gene encodes CDR1 SGHAT and CDR2 FQNNGV. CDR3 length equals 16 residues. For the CDR3, the DNA is TGTGCCAGCAGCTTAGGGGACAGGGCGGTTACCGGGGAGCTGTTTTTT. Amino acid sequence: CASSLGDRAVTGELFF.

The table lists this clonotype with a count of one. Because it lacks the conserved phenylalanine or tryptophan at the end, this CDR3 is likely a read error. V is TRBV7-2 and J is TRBJ2-7; the D gene is possibly TRBD1 (5 bases). The germline V and J ends were trimmed by 3 bases and 3 bases, with 9 bases remaining between them. The CDR3 covers 13 residues. Germline V gene lookup returns CDR1 SGHTA and CDR2 FQGNSA. In DNA, the CDR3 is TGTGCCAGCAGCTTCCAGGGAAGCTACGAGCAGTACTTG. Protein: CASSFQGSYEQYL.

This clonotype has only a few counts. This chain uses TRBV3-1 with TRBJ2-5; TRBD2 matches 11 bases. V was clipped by 4 bases and J by 6 bases; unmatched bases: 10. The CDR3 has 16 residues. Germline V gene data show CDR1 as LGHDT and CDR2 as YNNKEL (reference sequence). As DNA, the CDR3 is TGTGCCAGCAGCCCCATTACTAGCGGGAGCAGAAAGACCCAGTACTTC. This codes for CASSPITSGSRKTQYF.

The CDR3, as DNA: TGCGCCAGCAGCCAGGGGGGGATCTACGAGCAGTACTTC. Amino acids: CASSQGGIYEQYF. The chain has TRBV4-3 and TRBJ2-7; TRBD2 aligns across 7 bases. This CDR3 region has 13 residues. Trimming at V came to 3 bases and at J to 3 bases, leaving 2 bases not matched to a gene. The germline CDR1 and CDR2 sequences are LGHNA and YSLEER.

This clonotype was counted between two and nine times. This sequence joins TRBV16 and TRBJ2-7; 9 nucleotides align to TRBD1. Germline CDR1 reads KGHSY; CDR2 reads FQNENV. V dropped 0 bases and J dropped 6; count of bases not matched to a gene: 6. CDR3 length equals 15 residues. CDR3 residues: CASSQSTGGKGEQYF. CDR3 nucleotides: TGTGCCAGCAGCCAATCAACAGGGGGCAAGGGCGAGCAGTACTTC.

This clonotype was found many times. V gene TRBV5-4 combines with J gene TRBJ1-1; D is undetermined. Trimming stripped 4 bases from V and 4 bases from J, with 17 bases between. Germline V gene sequence: CDR1 SGHNT, CDR2 YYREEE (reference sequence). CDR3 length equals 15 residues. The CDR3 region is CASSAPGLEGTEAFF. CDR3 in DNA: TGTGCCAGCAGCGCACCGGGCCTAGAGGGCACTGAAGCTTTCTTT.

The chain couples TRBV27 to TRBJ2-7; TRBD1 matches at 7 bases. V was clipped by 6 bases and J by 3 bases; unmatched bases: 5. This CDR3 spans 13 amino acids. Germline CDR1 reads MNHEY; CDR2 reads SMNVEV (reference sequence). In nucleotides, the CDR3 is TGTGCCAGCAGAGGGACAGCGGACTACGAGCAGTACTTC. Translating gives CASRGTADYEQYF.

This clonotype was seen many times. DNA of the CDR3: TGTGCCACTGGACGAGGGACCGGGGAGCTGTTTTTT. Encoded protein: CATGRGTGELFF. The chain has TRBV12-3 or TRBV12-4 and TRBJ2-2; D possibly corresponds to TRBD2 (5 bases). The CDR3 loop spans 12 amino acids. Trimming shortened V by 10 bases and J by 5 bases, and 11 bases separated the two germline ends.

There are many counts of this clonotype. J is TRBJ2-7 and V is TRBV10-3, with D perhaps matching TRBD2 (7 bases). V was pared by 9 bases and J by 3 bases, with 18 bases between. This CDR3 spans 14 amino acids. From germline, CDR1 is ENHRY and CDR2 SYGVKD. This CDR3 reads CAIASGGLNYEQYF. Here the CDR3 DNA reads TGTGCCATTGCCTCCGGGGGGCTGAACTACGAGCAGTACTTC.

This clonotype has more than one count but fewer than ten. This chain joins TRBV6-6 and TRBJ2-7, with a weak D call TRBD1 (6 bases). Looked up from germline, CDR1 is MNHNY and CDR2 is SVGAGI (reference sequence). V lost 2 bases, J lost 5 bases, and 7 bases lay in between. This CDR3 contains 12 residues. Written as DNA, the CDR3 is TGTGCCAGCAGTTACGAGGGGGACGAGCAGTACTTC. It encodes CASSYEGDEQYF.

The chain has TRBV20-1 and TRBJ1-6, with 7 bases identical to TRBD1. J was trimmed by 5 bases and V by 5 bases; bases with no gene match: 6. The CDR3 is 14 residues long. The germline V gene encodes CDR1 DFQATT and CDR2 SNEGSKA (reference sequence). CDR3 coding DNA: TGCAGTGCTGCCCCGGGACAGAATAATTCACCCCTCCACTTT. It yields the protein CSAAPGQNNSPLHF.

At least ten counts were recorded for this clonotype. This chain joins TRBV12-3 or TRBV12-4 and TRBJ2-1; TRBD1 matches 7 bases. This CDR3 is 16 amino acids long. J was trimmed by 3 bases and V by 1 base; bases with no gene match: 6. CDR3: CASSLEGGRNYNEQFF. The CDR3 DNA reads TGTGCCAGCAGTTTAGAAGGGGGCCGGAACTACAATGAGCAGTTCTTC.

This clonotype has just a few counts. V and J are TRBV29-1 and TRBJ2-1; 7 bases line up with TRBD1. CDR1 and CDR2 from the germline V gene are SQVTM and ANQGSEA. The CDR3 extends over 14 amino acids. The junction had 4 bases not matched to a gene; V was cut back by 4 bases and J by 1 base. The CDR3: CSVGGGQSYNEQFF. CDR3 nucleotide sequence: TGCAGCGTTGGAGGGGGCCAATCCTACAATGAGCAGTTCTTC.

A few counts support this clonotype. The gene calls are TRBV7-9 and TRBJ1-4, with D possibly TRBD1 on 5 matching bases. Trimming removed 5 bases at V and 4 bases at J, with 11 bases between. CDR1 is SEHNR and CDR2 is FQNEAQ in the germline V gene (reference sequence). The CDR3 has 14 amino acids. CDR3 sequence (DNA): TGTGCCAGCAGCAGGACACAGATTAATGAAAAACTGTTTTTT. It specifies CASSRTQINEKLFF.

This clonotype came up many times. J is TRBJ1-1 and V is TRBV28; D may be TRBD1 (6 bases). This CDR3 spans 16 amino acids. Deletions cut 4 bases from V and 5 bases from J, with 20 bases between. Germline CDR1 reads MDHEN; CDR2 reads SYDVKM. This CDR3 reads CASSSILGGAWTEAFF. Written as DNA, the CDR3 is TGTGCCAGCAGTTCGATTTTGGGGGGCGCGTGGACTGAAGCTTTCTTT. The variable domain in full, with the rest retrieved from reference TRBV28 and TRBJ1-1, is DVKVTQSSRYLVKRTGEKVFLECVQDMDHENMFWYRQDPGLGLRLIYFSYDVKMKEKGDIPEGYSVSREKKERFSLILESASTNQTSMYLCASSSILGGAWTEAFFGQGTRLTVV.

The genes are TRBV7-9 and TRBJ2-7; 7 bases line up with TRBD2. With 5 bases clipped from V and 2 bases from J, the junction kept 12 bases outside the gene matches. Germline V gives CDR1 SEHNR, CDR2 FQNEAQ (reference sequence). CDR3 length: 16 residues. The CDR3 reads CASSLHGGKGTYEQYF. The CDR3 nucleotides are TGTGCCAGCAGCCTACACGGGGGGAAAGGCACCTACGAGCAGTACTTC.

This clonotype was detected ten times or more. The CDR3 region has the DNA TGTGCCAGCAGTCCTAGCACCCCCGGCGGGACCCAGTACTTC. This codes for CASSPSTPGGTQYF. The J gene is TRBJ2-5, the V gene TRBV28; maybe TRBD2 (5 bases). Germline V gene data show CDR1 as MDHEN and CDR2 as SYDVKM. V was trimmed by 5 bases and J by 7 bases, leaving 17 bases between them. The CDR3 has 14 amino acids.

This clonotype has more than one count but fewer than ten. The chain is built from TRBV10-3 and TRBJ1-2, with D possibly matching TRBD1 (5 bases). The ends were cut back, 8 bases at V and 4 bases at J, with 17 bases in the middle. The CDR3 is made up of 14 amino acids. From germline, CDR1 is ENHRY and CDR2 SYGVKD. CDR3: CAIYGTPGGYGYTF. The CDR3 region has the DNA TGTGCCATCTACGGGACTCCGGGGGGCTATGGCTACACCTTC.